The clone carrying this T cell receptor (beta chain) was detected a few times. Its specificity is unknown. The entry originates in a study of T cells in Graves' hyperthyroidism and ophthalmopathy. Study at large: Peripheral blood specimens were obtained at initial diagnosis, prior to any treatment.

It was RNA transcripts that yielded the amplified TCR beta CDR3 regions. HTBI primers drove first-round RT-PCR of the TCR CDR3. TCRdb re-analysed the multiplex PCR reads in MiXCR, keeping a single row per CDR3 protein. The sample has under 450,000 distinct CDR3 sequences, approximately 15% seen once. Hyperthyroidism, newly diagnosed and lasting under 2 months, affected patients aged 18 to 65. Study results and limitations: Most thyroid clonotypes expanded above 0.001 appeared in blood too.

Source material: blood. This TCR was recovered from a young woman with Graves' hyperthyroidism.

The CDR3 sequence: CASAHFGEGARAYGYTF. The CDR3 DNA follows: TGTGCCAGCGCCCACTTTGGGGAGGGGGCTCGGGCCTATGGCTACACCTTC. J is TRBJ1-2 and V is TRBV5-5; 7 bases fit TRBD1. Germline assignment: CDR1 SGHKS and CDR2 YYEKEE (reference sequence). V dropped 7 bases and J dropped 4; count of bases not matched to a gene: 19. This CDR3 has 17 residues.